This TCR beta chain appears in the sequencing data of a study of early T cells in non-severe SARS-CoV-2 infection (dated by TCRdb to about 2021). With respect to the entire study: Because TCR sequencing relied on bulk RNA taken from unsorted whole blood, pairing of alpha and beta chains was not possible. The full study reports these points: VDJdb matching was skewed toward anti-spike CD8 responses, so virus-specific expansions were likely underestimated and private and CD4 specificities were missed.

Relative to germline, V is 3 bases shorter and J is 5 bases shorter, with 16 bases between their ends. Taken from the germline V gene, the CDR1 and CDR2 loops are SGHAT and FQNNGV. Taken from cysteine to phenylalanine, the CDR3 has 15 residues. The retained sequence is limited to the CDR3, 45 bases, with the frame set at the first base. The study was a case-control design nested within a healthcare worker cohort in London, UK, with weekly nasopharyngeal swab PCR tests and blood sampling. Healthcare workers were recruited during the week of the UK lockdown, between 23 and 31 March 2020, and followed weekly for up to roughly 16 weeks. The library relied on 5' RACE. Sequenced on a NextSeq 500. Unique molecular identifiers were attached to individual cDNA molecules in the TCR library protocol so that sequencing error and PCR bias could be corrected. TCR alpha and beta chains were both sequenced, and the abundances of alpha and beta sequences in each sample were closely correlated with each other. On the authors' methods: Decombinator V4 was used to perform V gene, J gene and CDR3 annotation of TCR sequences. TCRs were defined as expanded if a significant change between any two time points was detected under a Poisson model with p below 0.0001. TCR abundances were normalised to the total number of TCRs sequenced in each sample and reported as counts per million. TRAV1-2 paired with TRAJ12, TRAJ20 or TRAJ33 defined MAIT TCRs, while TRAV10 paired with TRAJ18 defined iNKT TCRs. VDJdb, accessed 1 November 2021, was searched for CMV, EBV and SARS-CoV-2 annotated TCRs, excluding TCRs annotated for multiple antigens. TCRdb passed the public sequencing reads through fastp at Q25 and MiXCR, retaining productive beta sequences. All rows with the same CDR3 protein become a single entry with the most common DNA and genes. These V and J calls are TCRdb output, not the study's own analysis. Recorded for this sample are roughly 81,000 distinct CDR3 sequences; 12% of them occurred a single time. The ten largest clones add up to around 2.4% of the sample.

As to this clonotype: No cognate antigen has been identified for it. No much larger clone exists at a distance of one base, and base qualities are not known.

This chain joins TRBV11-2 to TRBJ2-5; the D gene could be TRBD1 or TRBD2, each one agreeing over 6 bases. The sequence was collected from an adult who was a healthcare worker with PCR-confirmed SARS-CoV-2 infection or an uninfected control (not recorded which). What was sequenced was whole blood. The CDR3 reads CASSFSTGGTETQYF. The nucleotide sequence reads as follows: TGTGCCAGCAGCTTCTCGACAGGCGGGACGGAGACCCAGTACTTC.